The clone carrying this TCR beta chain was seen more than once but under ten times. This CDR3 has 15 amino acids. The germline V gene has CDR1 MNHEY and CDR2 SVGAGI. The V gene lost 1 base and the J gene lost 7 bases, with 16 bases spanning the gap. Library construction for TCR beta used iRepertoire HTBI primers and Arm-PCR of CDR3 regions. TCRdb independently ran MiXCR on the multiplex PCR reads; one entry per CDR3 protein. The sample has about 460,000 distinct CDR3 sequences, 20% to 25% seen once. The data belong to a study of regulatory T cells in long-lasting Graves disease. Time point here: persistent/refractory GD, antithyroid drugs over 5 years with positive TRAb. RNA from PBMCs was the source of the TCR library.

This TCR came from a female donor with Graves disease. The sequences come from peripheral blood mononuclear cells (PBMCs), collected when the disease was refractory, from a patient treated with antithyroid drugs. The gene calls are TRBV6-5 and TRBJ1-1; no definite D call. The CDR3 nucleotides are TGTGCCAGCAGTTACTTGTCTTTGGGAAGCAGTGAAGCTTTCTTT. Amino acids: CASSYLSLGSSEAFF.